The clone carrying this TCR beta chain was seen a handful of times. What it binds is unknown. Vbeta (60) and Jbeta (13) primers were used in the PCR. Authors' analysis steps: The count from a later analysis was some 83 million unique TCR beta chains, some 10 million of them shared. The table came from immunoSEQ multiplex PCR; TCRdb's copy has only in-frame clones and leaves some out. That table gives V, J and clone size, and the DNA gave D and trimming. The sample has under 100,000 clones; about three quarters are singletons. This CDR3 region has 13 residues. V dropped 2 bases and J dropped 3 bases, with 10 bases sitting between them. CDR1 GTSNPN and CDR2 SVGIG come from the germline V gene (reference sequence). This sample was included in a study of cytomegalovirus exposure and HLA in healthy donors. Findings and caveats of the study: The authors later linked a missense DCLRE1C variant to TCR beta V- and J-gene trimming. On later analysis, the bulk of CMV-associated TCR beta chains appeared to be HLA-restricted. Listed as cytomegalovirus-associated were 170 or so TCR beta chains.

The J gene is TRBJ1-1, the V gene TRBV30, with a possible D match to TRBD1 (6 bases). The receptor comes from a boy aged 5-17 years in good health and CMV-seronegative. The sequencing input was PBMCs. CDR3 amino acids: CAWSLGQYTEAFF. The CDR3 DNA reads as TGTGCCTGGAGTCTCGGACAGTACACTGAAGCTTTCTTT.